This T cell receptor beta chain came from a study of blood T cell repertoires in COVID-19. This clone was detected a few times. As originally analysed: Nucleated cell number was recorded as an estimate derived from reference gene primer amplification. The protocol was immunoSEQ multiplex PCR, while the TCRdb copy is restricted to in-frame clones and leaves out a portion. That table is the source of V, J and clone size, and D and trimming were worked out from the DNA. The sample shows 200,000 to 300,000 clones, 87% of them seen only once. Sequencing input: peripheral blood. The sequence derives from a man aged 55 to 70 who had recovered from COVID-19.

Written as DNA, the CDR3 is TGCGCCAGCCGCCGGGGGGCTGAAGCTTTCTTT. Translated, it gives CASRRGAEAFF. V and J are TRBV5-1 and TRBJ1-1, with TRBD1 as a possible D gene (5 bases). The germline V and J ends were trimmed by 7 bases and 6 bases, with 10 bases remaining between them. CDR1 SGHRS and CDR2 YFSETQ come from the germline V gene. The CDR3 has 11 amino acids.